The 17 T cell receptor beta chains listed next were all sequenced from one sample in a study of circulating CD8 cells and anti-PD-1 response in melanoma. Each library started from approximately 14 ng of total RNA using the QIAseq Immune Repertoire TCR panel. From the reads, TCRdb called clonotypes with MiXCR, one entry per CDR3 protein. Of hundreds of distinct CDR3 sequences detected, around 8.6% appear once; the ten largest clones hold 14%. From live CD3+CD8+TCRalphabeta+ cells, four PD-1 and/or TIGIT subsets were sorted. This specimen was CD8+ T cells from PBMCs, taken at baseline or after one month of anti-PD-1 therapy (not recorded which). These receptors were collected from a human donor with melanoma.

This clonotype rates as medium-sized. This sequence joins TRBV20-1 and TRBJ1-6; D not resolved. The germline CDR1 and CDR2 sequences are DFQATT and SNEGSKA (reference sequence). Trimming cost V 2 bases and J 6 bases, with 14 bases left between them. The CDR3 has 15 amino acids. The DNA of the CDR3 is TGCAGTGCTAGATTTCGGGTATCCCGTAATTCACCCCTCCACTTT. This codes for CSARFRVSRNSPLHF.

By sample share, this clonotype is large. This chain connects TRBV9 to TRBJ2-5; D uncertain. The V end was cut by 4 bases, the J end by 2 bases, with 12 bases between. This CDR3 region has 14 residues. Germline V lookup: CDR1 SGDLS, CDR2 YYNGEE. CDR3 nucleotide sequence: TGTGCCAGCAGCCCTCAGACCGGACAAGAGACCCAGTACTTC. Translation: CASSPQTGQETQYF. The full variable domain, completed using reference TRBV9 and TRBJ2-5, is DSGVTQTPKHLITATGQRVTLRCSPRSGDLSVYWYQQSLDQGLQFLIQYYNGEERAKGNILERFSAQQFPDLHSELNLSSLELGDSALYFCASSPQTGQETQYFGPGTRLLVL.

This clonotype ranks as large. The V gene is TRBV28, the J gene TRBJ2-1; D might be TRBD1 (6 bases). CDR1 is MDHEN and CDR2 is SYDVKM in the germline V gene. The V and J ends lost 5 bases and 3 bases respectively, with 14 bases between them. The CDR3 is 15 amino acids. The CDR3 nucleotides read TGTGCCAGCAGTACGGCCGGACAGAACTACAATGAGCAGTTCTTC. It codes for CASSTAGQNYNEQFF.

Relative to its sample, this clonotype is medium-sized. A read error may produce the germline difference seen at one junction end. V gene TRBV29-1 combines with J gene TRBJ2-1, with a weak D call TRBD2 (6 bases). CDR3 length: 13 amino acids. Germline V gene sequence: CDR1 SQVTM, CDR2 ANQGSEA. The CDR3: CSVAGGSCNEQFF. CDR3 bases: TGCAGCGTCGCCGGAGGGTCCTGCAATGAGCAGTTCTTC.

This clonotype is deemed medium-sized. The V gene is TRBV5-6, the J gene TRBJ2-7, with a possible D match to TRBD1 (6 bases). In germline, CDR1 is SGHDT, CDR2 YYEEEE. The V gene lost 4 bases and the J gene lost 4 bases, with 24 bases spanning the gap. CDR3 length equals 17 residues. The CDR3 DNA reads TGTGCCAGCAGCGATGAGGGGGTGGCAGGGACACCTTACGAGCAGTACTTC. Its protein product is CASSDEGVAGTPYEQYF.

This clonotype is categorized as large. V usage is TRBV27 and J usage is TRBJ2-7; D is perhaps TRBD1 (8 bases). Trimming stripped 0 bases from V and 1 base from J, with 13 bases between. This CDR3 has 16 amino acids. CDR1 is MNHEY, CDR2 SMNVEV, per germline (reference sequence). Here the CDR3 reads CASSLSGQGGSYEQYF. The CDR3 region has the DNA TGTGCCAGCAGTTTATCTGGACAGGGAGGGTCCTACGAGCAGTACTTC.

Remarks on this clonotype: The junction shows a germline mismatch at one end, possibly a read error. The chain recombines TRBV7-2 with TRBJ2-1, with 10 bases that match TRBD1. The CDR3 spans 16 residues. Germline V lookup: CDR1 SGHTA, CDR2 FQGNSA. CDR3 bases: TGTGCCAGCAGCCCCACCGGACAGGGGGGGTACAATGAGCAGTCCTTC. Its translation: CASSPTGQGGYNEQSF.

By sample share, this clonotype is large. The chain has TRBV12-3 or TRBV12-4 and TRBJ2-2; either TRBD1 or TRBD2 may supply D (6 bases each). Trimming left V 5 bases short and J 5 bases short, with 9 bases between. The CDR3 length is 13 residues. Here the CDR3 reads CASSAGHTGELFF. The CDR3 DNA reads TGTGCCAGCAGTGCGGGACATACCGGGGAGCTGTTTTTT.

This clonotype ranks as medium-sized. CDR3 nucleotide sequence: TGCAGTGCTCATCGAGCAGGCCGGGCCCTTCAAGAGACCCAGTACTTC. It yields the protein CSAHRAGRALQETQYF. The chain uses TRBV20-1 and TRBJ2-5; unclear D gene. Looked up from germline, CDR1 is DFQATT and CDR2 is SNEGSKA (reference sequence). V dropped 5 bases and J dropped 2 bases, with 21 bases sitting between them. The CDR3 consists of 16 residues.

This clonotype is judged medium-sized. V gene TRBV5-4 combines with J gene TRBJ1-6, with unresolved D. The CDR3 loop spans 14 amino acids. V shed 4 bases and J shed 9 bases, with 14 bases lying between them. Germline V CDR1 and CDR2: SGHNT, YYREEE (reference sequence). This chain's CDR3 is CASSIPGSGSPLHF. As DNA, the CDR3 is TGTGCCAGCAGCATTCCCGGTAGTGGTTCACCCCTCCACTTT.

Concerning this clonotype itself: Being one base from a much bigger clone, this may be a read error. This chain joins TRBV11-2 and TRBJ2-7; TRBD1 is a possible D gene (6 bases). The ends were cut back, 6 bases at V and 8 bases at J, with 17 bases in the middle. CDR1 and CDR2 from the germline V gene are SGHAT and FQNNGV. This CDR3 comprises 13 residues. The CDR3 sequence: CASSARGMHKQYF. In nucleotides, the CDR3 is TGTGCCAGCAGTGCCAGGGGAATGCACAAGCAGTACTTC.

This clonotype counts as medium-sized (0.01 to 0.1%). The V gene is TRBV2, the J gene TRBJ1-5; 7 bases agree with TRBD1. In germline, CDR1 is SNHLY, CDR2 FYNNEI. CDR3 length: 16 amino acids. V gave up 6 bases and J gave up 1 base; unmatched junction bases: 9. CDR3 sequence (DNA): TGTGCCAGCAGACTCGCGGCAGGGGGGAGCAATCAGCCCCAGCATTTT. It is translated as CASRLAAGGSNQPQHF.

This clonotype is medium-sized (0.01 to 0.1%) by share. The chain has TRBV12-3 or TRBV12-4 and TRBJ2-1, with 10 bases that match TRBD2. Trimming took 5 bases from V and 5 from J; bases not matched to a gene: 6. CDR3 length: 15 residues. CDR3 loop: CASSRAGGPHNEQFF. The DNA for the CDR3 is TGTGCCAGCAGTCGAGCGGGGGGGCCCCACAATGAGCAGTTCTTC.

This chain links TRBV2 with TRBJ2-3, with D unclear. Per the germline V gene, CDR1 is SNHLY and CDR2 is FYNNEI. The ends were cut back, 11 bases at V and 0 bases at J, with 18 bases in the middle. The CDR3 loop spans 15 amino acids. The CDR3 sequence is CAGIEQPASTDTQYF. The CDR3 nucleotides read TGTGCCGGCATCGAGCAGCCAGCTAGCACAGATACGCAGTATTTT. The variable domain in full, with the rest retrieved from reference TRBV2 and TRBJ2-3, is EPEVTQTPSHQVTQMGQEVILRCVPISNHLYFYWYRQILGQKVEFLVSFYNNEISEKSEIFDDQFSVERPDGSNFTLKIRSTKLEDSAMYFCAGIEQPASTDTQYFGPGTRLTVL.

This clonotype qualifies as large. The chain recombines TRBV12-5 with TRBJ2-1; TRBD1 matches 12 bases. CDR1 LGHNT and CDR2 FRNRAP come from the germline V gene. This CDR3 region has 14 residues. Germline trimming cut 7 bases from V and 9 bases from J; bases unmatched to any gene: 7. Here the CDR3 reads CASAPGQGASEQFF. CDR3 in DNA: TGTGCTAGTGCCCCGGGACAGGGGGCCAGTGAGCAGTTCTTC.

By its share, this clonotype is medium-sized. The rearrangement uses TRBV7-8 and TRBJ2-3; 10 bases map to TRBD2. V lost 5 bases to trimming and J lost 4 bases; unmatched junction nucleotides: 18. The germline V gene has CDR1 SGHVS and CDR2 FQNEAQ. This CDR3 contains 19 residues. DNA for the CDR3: TGTGCCAGCAGCCGATTCAAGCGGGGGGGTCTGGGTCCCGCAGATACGCAGTATTTT. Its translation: CASSRFKRGGLGPADTQYF.

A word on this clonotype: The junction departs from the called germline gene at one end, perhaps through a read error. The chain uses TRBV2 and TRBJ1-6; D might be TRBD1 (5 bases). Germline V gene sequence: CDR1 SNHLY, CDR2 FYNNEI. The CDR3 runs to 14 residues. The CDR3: CASSEGEGLSHLLF. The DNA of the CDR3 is TGTGCCAGCAGTGAAGGCGAGGGGTTGTCACACCTCCTCTTT.